This T cell receptor (beta chain) was captured in a study of Ad26.COV2.S vaccination and SARS-CoV-2 variants. In the study overall: Intramuscularly, Ad26.COV2.S was given either once or twice, 56 days apart.

The V and J ends lost 5 bases and 0 bases, in that order; junction bases with no gene match: 5. This CDR3 region has 17 residues. Per germline, CDR1 MNHEY and CDR2 SMNVEV (reference sequence). This clone showed up just once. Treatment in this sample: roughly 20 received Ad26.COV2.S at low or high dose, single or two shots; about 5 received placebo; per-sample allocation not given. Specimen acquisition occurred on day 63 following the initial vaccine or placebo injection. An adult aged 18-55 years in Boston served as the donor. Profiled with immunoSEQ multiplex PCR; TCRdb holds only in-frame clones, not every one. Among about 350,000 clones listed, 85% were seen once.

The genes are TRBV27 and TRBJ2-1; 12 bases align to TRBD2. The source of this sequence is a person between 18 and 59 years old who received the Ad26.COV2.S COVID-19 vaccine or a placebo. The input for sequencing was peripheral blood, taken in a trial of Ad26.COV2.S vaccine versus placebo. The CDR3 sequence is CASSPRLAGASYNEQFF. The CDR3 nucleotides read TGTGCCAGCAGTCCCCGACTAGCGGGAGCCTCCTACAATGAGCAGTTCTTC.